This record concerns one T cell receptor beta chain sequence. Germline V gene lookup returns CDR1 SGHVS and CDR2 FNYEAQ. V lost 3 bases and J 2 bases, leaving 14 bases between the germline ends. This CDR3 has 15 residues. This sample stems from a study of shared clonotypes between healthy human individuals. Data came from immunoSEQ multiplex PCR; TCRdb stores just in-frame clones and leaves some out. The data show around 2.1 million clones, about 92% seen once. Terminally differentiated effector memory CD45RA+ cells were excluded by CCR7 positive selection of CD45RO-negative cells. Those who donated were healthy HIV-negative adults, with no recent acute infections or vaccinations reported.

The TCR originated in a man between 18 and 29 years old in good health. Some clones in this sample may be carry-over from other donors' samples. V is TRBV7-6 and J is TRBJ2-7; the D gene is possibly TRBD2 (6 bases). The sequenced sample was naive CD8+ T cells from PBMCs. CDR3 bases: TGTGCCAGCAGCTTGGACCGGGAGTTGACCTACGAGCAGTACTTC. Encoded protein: CASSLDRELTYEQYF.